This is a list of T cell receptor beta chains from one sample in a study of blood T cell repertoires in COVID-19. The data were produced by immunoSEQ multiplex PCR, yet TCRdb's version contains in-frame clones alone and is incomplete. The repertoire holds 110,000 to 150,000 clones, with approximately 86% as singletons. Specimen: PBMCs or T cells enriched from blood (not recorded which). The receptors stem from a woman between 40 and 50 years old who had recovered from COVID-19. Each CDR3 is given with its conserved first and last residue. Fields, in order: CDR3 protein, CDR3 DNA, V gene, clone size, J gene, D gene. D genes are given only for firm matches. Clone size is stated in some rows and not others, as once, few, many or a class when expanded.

CDR3aa: CASSSGQLNQPQHF
CDR3nt: TGTGCCAGCAGTTCGGGACAGCTCAATCAGCCCCAGCATTTT
v_gene: TRBV27
abundance: -
j_gene: TRBJ1-5
d_gene: TRBD1

CDR3aa: CASSTPGQNEKLFF
CDR3nt: TGTGCCAGTAGTACTCCGGGACAGAATGAAAAACTGTTTTTT
v_gene: TRBV19
abundance: -
j_gene: TRBJ1-4
d_gene: TRBD1

CDR3aa: CAWSVGVITEAFF
CDR3nt: TGTGCCTGGAGTGTAGGGGTTATCACTGAAGCTTTCTTT
v_gene: TRBV30
abundance: -
j_gene: TRBJ1-1
d_gene: -

CDR3aa: CATSREASVGTGELFF
CDR3nt: TGTGCCACCAGCAGAGAGGCTAGCGTGGGCACCGGGGAGCTGTTTTTT
v_gene: TRBV15
abundance: -
j_gene: TRBJ2-2
d_gene: -

CDR3aa: CSVDSGGRTEAFF
CDR3nt: TGCAGCGTTGATTCGGGGGGTCGCACTGAAGCTTTCTTT
v_gene: TRBV29-1
abundance: -
j_gene: TRBJ1-1
d_gene: -

CDR3aa: CASSPGQGEADTQYF
CDR3nt: TGTGCCAGCAGCCCTGGACAGGGGGAGGCAGATACGCAGTATTTT
v_gene: TRBV11-2
abundance: many
j_gene: TRBJ2-3
d_gene: TRBD1

CDR3aa: CASSLYPGQGGEEQYF
CDR3nt: TGCGCCAGCAGCTTGTACCCGGGACAGGGGGGAGAGGAGCAGTACTTC
v_gene: TRBV5-1
abundance: few
j_gene: TRBJ2-7
d_gene: TRBD1

CDR3aa: CASSDEGFSTYEQYF
CDR3nt: TGTGCCAGCAGTGACGAGGGTTTCTCTACCTACGAGCAGTACTTC
v_gene: TRBV6-1
abundance: many
j_gene: TRBJ2-7
d_gene: -

CDR3aa: CASSFSAVTTDTQYF
CDR3nt: TGCGCCAGCAGCTTTTCCGCAGTTACCACAGATACGCAGTATTTT
v_gene: TRBV5-1
abundance: -
j_gene: TRBJ2-3
d_gene: -

CDR3aa: CASSVVGGTGYGDTQYF
CDR3nt: TGTGCCAGCAGCGTAGTAGGAGGGACAGGGTATGGAGATACGCAGTATTTT
v_gene: TRBV9
abundance: few
j_gene: TRBJ2-3
d_gene: TRBD1

CDR3aa: CASSFRGTGELFF
CDR3nt: TGTGCCAGCAGTTTCAGGGGAACCGGGGAGCTGTTTTTT
v_gene: TRBV12-3/TRBV12-4
abundance: -
j_gene: TRBJ2-2
d_gene: -

CDR3aa: CASSLSISHLNTGELFF
CDR3nt: TGTGCCAGCAGTTTATCGATTAGCCATTTGAACACCGGGGAGCTGTTTTTT
v_gene: TRBV27
abundance: once
j_gene: TRBJ2-2
d_gene: -

CDR3aa: CASSQVAGGPYNEQFF
CDR3nt: TGCGCCAGCAGCCAAGTAGCGGGGGGGCCATACAATGAGCAGTTCTTC
v_gene: TRBV4-1
abundance: few
j_gene: TRBJ2-1
d_gene: TRBD2

CDR3aa: CASSFSLAVQETQYF
CDR3nt: TGCGCCAGCAGCTTCAGTCTGGCAGTTCAAGAGACCCAGTACTTC
v_gene: TRBV5-1
abundance: -
j_gene: TRBJ2-5
d_gene: -

CDR3aa: CASSLYSDYEQYF
CDR3nt: TGTGCCAGCAGTTTATACAGTGACTACGAGCAGTACTTC
v_gene: TRBV27
abundance: -
j_gene: TRBJ2-7
d_gene: -

CDR3aa: CSVEDRPGVVTEAFF
CDR3nt: TGCAGCGTTGAAGATCGTCCAGGGGTTGTCACTGAAGCTTTCTTT
v_gene: TRBV29-1
abundance: -
j_gene: TRBJ1-1
d_gene: -

CDR3aa: CASGLGSSGGAHEQFF
CDR3nt: TGTGCTAGTGGTTTGGGGTCTAGCGGGGGGGCACATGAGCAGTTCTTC
v_gene: TRBV12-5
abundance: -
j_gene: TRBJ2-1
d_gene: TRBD2

CDR3aa: CASSLLTGNTEAFF
CDR3nt: TGTGCCAGCAGCTTGTTAACAGGGAACACTGAAGCTTTCTTT
v_gene: TRBV5-6
abundance: -
j_gene: TRBJ1-1
d_gene: -

CDR3aa: CASSPLQGQTGYTF
CDR3nt: TGTGCCAGCAGTCCCTTACAGGGCCAGACTGGCTACACCTTC
v_gene: TRBV27
abundance: -
j_gene: TRBJ1-2
d_gene: -

CDR3aa: CASSLYRTRGAGNTIYF
CDR3nt: TGTGCCAGCAGCTTGTACAGGACCCGCGGAGCTGGAAACACCATATATTTT
v_gene: TRBV5-4
abundance: -
j_gene: TRBJ1-3
d_gene: -

CDR3aa: CAWSRRLGLTDTQYF
CDR3nt: TGTGCCTGGAGTCGGAGGTTGGGACTCACAGATACGCAGTATTTT
v_gene: TRBV30
abundance: -
j_gene: TRBJ2-3
d_gene: -

CDR3aa: CASSPPGGTGELFF
CDR3nt: TGTGCCAGCAGCCCCCCAGGAGGGACCGGGGAGCTGTTTTTT
v_gene: TRBV9
abundance: -
j_gene: TRBJ2-2
d_gene: -

CDR3aa: CASSEQGRGYTF
CDR3nt: TGTGCCAGCAGCGAACAGGGTCGTGGCTACACCTTC
v_gene: TRBV7-8
abundance: -
j_gene: TRBJ1-2
d_gene: -

CDR3aa: CASSLQNSYEQYF
CDR3nt: TGTGCCAGCAGCTTACAGAACTCCTACGAGCAGTACTTC
v_gene: TRBV7-8
abundance: -
j_gene: TRBJ2-7
d_gene: -

CDR3aa: CASRPRTGLDEQFF
CDR3nt: TGTGCCAGCAGACCCAGGACTGGACTCGATGAGCAGTTCTTC
v_gene: TRBV2
abundance: -
j_gene: TRBJ2-1
d_gene: -

CDR3aa: CASSGASGGYTDTQYF
CDR3nt: TGCGCCAGCAGCGGGGCTAGCGGGGGGTACACAGATACGCAGTATTTT
v_gene: TRBV4-1
abundance: -
j_gene: TRBJ2-3
d_gene: TRBD2

CDR3aa: CASSRGTSGTYNEQFF
CDR3nt: TGTGCCAGCAGCCGAGGGACTAGCGGGACGTACAATGAGCAGTTCTTC
v_gene: TRBV7-9
abundance: -
j_gene: TRBJ2-1
d_gene: TRBD2

CDR3aa: CASSLERQGKQFF
CDR3nt: TGTGCCAGCAGCTTAGAGCGACAGGGTAAGCAGTTCTTC
v_gene: TRBV7-9
abundance: -
j_gene: TRBJ2-1
d_gene: TRBD1

CDR3aa: CATSTQKRLAGYNEQFF
CDR3nt: TGTGCCACCAGCACCCAGAAGCGACTAGCGGGTTACAATGAGCAGTTCTTC
v_gene: TRBV15
abundance: -
j_gene: TRBJ2-1
d_gene: TRBD2

CDR3aa: CASSLDRGNEKLFF
CDR3nt: TGTGCCAGCAGCCTGGACAGGGGGAATGAAAAACTGTTTTTT
v_gene: TRBV7-8
abundance: -
j_gene: TRBJ1-4
d_gene: TRBD1

CDR3aa: CASSFERGSHQPQHF
CDR3nt: TGTGCCAGCAGCTTCGAACGGGGGAGTCATCAGCCCCAGCATTTT
v_gene: TRBV11-2
abundance: few
j_gene: TRBJ1-5
d_gene: -

CDR3aa: CASSHADMNTEAFF
CDR3nt: TGCGCCAGCAGCCATGCGGATATGAACACTGAAGCTTTCTTT
v_gene: TRBV4-1
abundance: -
j_gene: TRBJ1-1
d_gene: -

CDR3aa: CACRGTTGMQYEQYF
CDR3nt: TGTGCCTGCCGGGGGACGACAGGGATGCAGTACGAGCAGTACTTC
v_gene: TRBV30
abundance: -
j_gene: TRBJ2-7
d_gene: -

CDR3aa: CASSWLGSGGESSYNEQFF
CDR3nt: TGTGCCAGCAGCTGGCTGGGGAGCGGGGGGGAGAGCTCCTACAATGAGCAGTTCTTC
v_gene: TRBV5-4
abundance: -
j_gene: TRBJ2-1
d_gene: TRBD2

CDR3aa: CASSFVGGDGYTF
CDR3nt: TGCGCCAGCAGCTTCGTCGGAGGGGATGGCTACACCTTC
v_gene: TRBV5-1
abundance: -
j_gene: TRBJ1-2
d_gene: -

CDR3aa: CASSLSSGGATEQFF
CDR3nt: TGTGCCAGCAGTTTATCTAGCGGGGGGGCCACTGAGCAGTTCTTC
v_gene: TRBV28
abundance: -
j_gene: TRBJ2-1
d_gene: TRBD2